The clone carrying this T cell receptor beta chain came up a few times. Its antigen is as yet unknown. Included hyperthyroidism patients were aged 18 to 65 and newly diagnosed (under 2 months' duration). Exclusion criteria comprised other autoimmune diseases, uncontrolled infections, pregnancy or lactation in patients. The data belong to a study of Graves' ophthalmopathy and Graves' hyperthyroidism. Points from the study as a whole: In blood, most expanded thyroid clonotypes above 0.001 frequency were also detected. Built on 13 signatures, a model told ophthalmopathy apart from stable hyperthyroidism with 85% to 90% sensitivity and roughly 80% specificity.

Transcripts of RNA were the source for amplifying TCR beta CDR3 regions. Second-round multiplex PCR came after first-round RT-PCR with HTBI primers. TCRdb passed the multiplex PCR reads through MiXCR, listing each CDR3 protein once. Of about 1.1 million distinct CDR3 sequences in the sample, about 38% were seen once. CDR3 length equals 15 residues. V shed 6 bases and J 4 bases; nucleotides not matched to a gene: 3. The sequence came from an adult man with Graves' hyperthyroidism. The specimen was peripheral blood or thyroid tissue (not recorded which). The rearrangement uses TRBV12-3 or TRBV12-4 and TRBJ2-5; 15 nucleotides line up with TRBD2. The DNA of the CDR3 is TGTGCCAGCAGACGGACTAGCGGGAGGGCAGAGACCCAGTACTTC. Amino acid sequence: CASRRTSGRAETQYF.